The 10 T cell receptor beta chains presented below share a single source sample, sequenced in a study of regulatory T cells in long-lasting Graves disease. Assembly of TCR beta libraries relied on iRepertoire HTBI primers together with Arm-PCR of CDR3 regions. TCRdb ran MiXCR on the multiplex PCR reads and lists one entry per CDR3 protein. Here the sample spans 420,000 or so distinct CDR3 sequences, about a quarter being singletons. The time point: persistent/refractory GD, antithyroid drugs over 5 years with positive TRAb. The authors made the TCR library using RNA they extracted from PBMCs. The sample was peripheral blood mononuclear cells (PBMCs), taken when the disease was refractory, from a patient treated with antithyroid drugs. The receptor source for this set is a female donor with Graves disease.

This clonotype was detected a few times. The genes are TRBV7-2 and TRBJ1-1; D might be TRBD1 (5 bases). Germline loops: CDR1 SGHTA, CDR2 FQGNSA. CDR3 length: 16 residues. V was cut by 4 bases and J by 4 bases, with 19 bases left in between. The CDR3 reads CASSSGPPGRGTEAFF. The CDR3 DNA reads as TGTGCCAGCAGCTCCGGGCCTCCCGGGAGGGGCACTGAAGCTTTCTTT.

By share, this clonotype counts as medium-sized. The chain has TRBV2 and TRBJ2-5; D not resolved. Trimming removed 3 bases at V and 9 bases at J, with 17 bases between. Per the germline V gene, CDR1 is SNHLY and CDR2 is FYNNEI. The CDR3 contains 14 residues. For the CDR3, the DNA is TGTGCCAGCAGTGAGACGGCTGGGCAAGGGTCCCAGTACTTC. Amino acids: CASSETAGQGSQYF.

This clonotype has only a few counts. V gene TRBV30 combines with J gene TRBJ2-7; D could derive from TRBD1 or TRBD2 (5 bases each). The CDR3 covers 14 residues. Germline V CDR1 and CDR2: GTSNPN, SVGIG (reference sequence). The V gene lost 0 bases and the J gene lost 11 bases, with 20 bases spanning the gap. As DNA, the CDR3 is TGTGCCTGGAGTGTACGGGGCAGTAGGTTCCAAAAGTACTTC. This translates into CAWSVRGSRFQKYF.

This clonotype showed up just a few times. The gene calls are TRBV5-8 and TRBJ1-6; D possibly corresponds to TRBD1 (5 bases). The V gene's germline CDR1 is SGHTS and CDR2 YDEGEE. The V gene lost 4 bases and the J gene lost 7 bases, with 15 bases spanning the gap. This CDR3 is 15 amino acids long. CDR3 sequence: CASSPSGGWNSPLHF. CDR3 sequence (DNA): TGTGCCAGCAGCCCGTCGGGGGGTTGGAATTCACCCCTCCACTTT.

This chain uses TRBV7-9 with TRBJ2-1, with 7 bases matching TRBD2. Germline V gives CDR1 SEHNR, CDR2 FQNEAQ (reference sequence). The V gene end was trimmed by 5 bases and the J gene end by 2 bases; junction bases not matched to a gene: 6. CDR3 size: 15 residues. The CDR3, as DNA: TGTGCCAGCAGCCACGGGGGGACTCCCTACAATGAGCAGTTCTTC. Translation gives CASSHGGTPYNEQFF.

This clonotype was seen more than once but under ten times. This chain links TRBV19 with TRBJ2-5; D may be TRBD1 (6 bases). V shed 6 bases and J shed 7 bases, with 15 bases lying between them. The germline gives CDR1 LNHDA, CDR2 SQIVND (reference sequence). The CDR3 contains 13 residues. This CDR3 reads CASSTYRDGTQYF. CDR3 nucleotide sequence: TGTGCCAGTAGCACATACAGGGATGGGACCCAGTACTTC.

Many counts were recorded for this clonotype. The chain has TRBV6-1 and TRBJ1-5, with D possibly matching TRBD1 (6 bases). Per germline, CDR1 MNHNS and CDR2 SASEGT. The CDR3 spans 14 residues. Trimming shortened V by 2 bases and J by 4 bases, and 9 bases separated the two germline ends. The CDR3 is CASSESRGNQPQHF. The CDR3 nucleotides read TGTGCCAGCAGTGAATCCAGGGGAAATCAGCCCCAGCATTTT.

This clonotype was recorded only once. The chain carries TRBV4-3 and TRBJ1-2; TRBD1 might be the D (6 bases). CDR3 length: 16 residues. CDR1 LGHNA and CDR2 YSLEER come from the germline V gene. V was shortened by 1 base and J by 4 bases, with 16 bases between the two germline ends. CDR3 bases: TGCGCCAGCAGCCAAGCAGAAGGACAGACGTTCTATGGCTACACCTTC. Translating it yields CASSQAEGQTFYGYTF.

This clonotype was recorded many times. The V gene is TRBV11-1, the J gene TRBJ1-1, with 11 bases aligning to TRBD1. The CDR3 is 17 amino acids. The V and J ends lost 5 bases and 3 bases, in that order; junction bases with no gene match: 11. The germline V gene encodes CDR1 SGHAT and CDR2 FQDESV (reference sequence). The CDR3 DNA is TGTGCCAGCAGCCGGACAGGGGGCCGCCTTGGGGACACTGAAGCTTTCTTT. The encoded protein is CASSRTGGRLGDTEAFF.

The chain links TRBV28 to TRBJ1-5, with TRBD1 matching over 8 bases. V shed 8 bases, J shed 1 base, and the junction held 10 bases outside the gene matches. The V gene's germline CDR1 is MDHEN and CDR2 SYDVKM. This CDR3 region has 16 residues. The CDR3 reads CASRGTGVRSNQPQHF. The CDR3 DNA reads as TGTGCCAGCCGTGGGACAGGAGTGAGGAGCAATCAGCCCCAGCATTTT.